This entry lists 30 T cell receptor beta chains sequenced from one sample in a study of T cell clonality in common variable immunodeficiency. The assay was immunoSEQ multiplex PCR, and TCRdb's table has in-frame clones only and misses some. Singletons are absent from the sample, which has tens of thousands of clones. The sequencing sample was made of peripheral blood mononuclear cells. The receptors stem from a person between 18 and 75 years old in good health.

In its sample, this clone was seen many times. The read is 3 residues too short to cover the CDR3 end, so that end is filled in from the germline J gene. This chain joins TRBV12-3 or TRBV12-4 and TRBJ1-2, with 8 bases lining up with TRBD1. The CDR3 contains 15 residues. Trimming at V came to 2 bases and at J to 4 bases, leaving 6 bases not matched to a gene. The CDR3 reads CASSLTLTGAYGYTF. The CDR3 bases that were read are TGTGCCAGCAGTTTAACGTTGACAGGGGCCTATGGC.

This clone showed up many times. The CDR3 end lies 3 residues beyond the end of the read and is filled in from the germline J gene. The J gene is TRBJ2-1, the V gene TRBV5-1; 9 nucleotides align to TRBD2. The ends lost 0 bases at V and 7 bases at J; junction bases unmatched: 11. The germline V gene has CDR1 SGHRS and CDR2 YFSETQ. This CDR3 spans 17 amino acids. The CDR3 region is CASSLEGRGGRENEQFF. The CDR3 bases that were read are TGCGCCAGCAGCTTGGAGGGGCGGGGGGGCCGTGAGAATGAG.

There are many counts of this clone. The observed sequence ends 3 residues before the CDR3 terminus, with the missing tail filled in from the germline J gene. The chain links TRBV5-1 to TRBJ2-3; 12 bases fit TRBD2. This CDR3 has 16 amino acids. J was trimmed by 6 bases and V by 4 bases; bases with no gene match: 9. Germline CDR1 and CDR2: SGHRS and YFSETQ. The part of the CDR3 DNA that was read is TGCGCCAGCAGCCGACTAGCGGGGGTAGGTGGTGATACG. The encoded protein is CASSRLAGVGGDT. The full CDR3 sequence reads CASSRLAGVGGDTQYF.

In its sample, this clone was seen many times. The CDR3 protein is CSANRGQMNTEAFF. The DNA read from the CDR3 is TGCAGTGCAAACAGGGGGCAGATGAACACTGAA. V gene TRBV20-1 combines with J gene TRBJ1-1, with 9 bases matching TRBD1. The CDR3 is cut off 3 residues early in the read; its end comes from the germline J gene. Looked up from germline, CDR1 is DFQATT and CDR2 is SNEGSKA (reference sequence). V lost 6 bases to trimming and J lost 0 bases; unmatched junction nucleotides: 5. The CDR3 is 14 residues long.

This clone was counted at least ten times. The missing CDR3 end, 3 residues past where the read stops, is filled in from the germline J gene. The chain has TRBV20-1 and TRBJ1-1; D gene ambiguous. Between the trimmed V and J ends, which lost 4 bases and 6 bases, there was a span of 15 bases. Germline V lookup: CDR1 DFQATT, CDR2 SNEGSKA (reference sequence). The CDR3 has 13 residues. CDR3 region: CSAIGRTRPEAFF. CDR3 DNA, as far as it was read: TGCAGTGCTATAGGCCGTACTAGGCCTGAA.

This clone occurred many times. CDR3 bases read: TGCAGTGCTAGACCTCTAGCGGGAGGGTCTCGGGGGGAG. This codes for CSARPLAGGSRGE. The full CDR3 reads CSARPLAGGSRGELFF. This chain joins TRBV20-1 and TRBJ2-2; 12 bases are a match to TRBD2. From the germline J gene comes the end of the CDR3, since the read stops 3 residues before it. The CDR3 spans 16 residues. Trimming removed 2 bases from V and 8 bases from J; junction bases left unmatched: 9. CDR1 DFQATT and CDR2 SNEGSKA come from the germline V gene (reference sequence).

This clone was seen ten or more times. From the germline J gene comes the end of the CDR3, since the read stops 3 residues before it. V usage is TRBV6-4 and J usage is TRBJ2-1; possible D gene TRBD2, 5 bases. Between the trimmed V and J ends, which lost 5 bases and 5 bases, there was a span of 10 bases. This CDR3 comprises 13 residues. Per germline, CDR1 MRHNA and CDR2 SNTAGT. CDR3 bases read: TGTGCCAGCAGTCAAGCGGAAAACAATGAG. Its translation: CASSQAENNE. The full CDR3 reads CASSQAENNEQFF.

The table lists this clone with many counts. CDR3 bases read: TGTGCCAGTAGTATGAAATTTGGGGGGAGATCTCACTATGGC. It yields the protein CASSMKFGGRSHYG. The full CDR3 protein is CASSMKFGGRSHYGYTF. The chain employs TRBV19 and TRBJ1-2, with D perhaps matching TRBD1 (5 bases). The CDR3 is cut off 3 residues early in the read; its end comes from the germline J gene. The germline V gene has CDR1 LNHDA and CDR2 SQIVND (reference sequence). The length of the CDR3 is 17 residues. V was trimmed by 3 bases and J by 3 bases, leaving 20 bases between them. Variable domain in full (rest from reference TRBV19 and TRBJ1-2): DGGITQSPKYLFRKEGQNVTLSCEQNLNHDAMYWYRQDPGQGLRLIYYSQIVNDFQKGDIAEGYSVSREKKESFPLTVTSAQKNPTAFYLCASSMKFGGRSHYGYTFGSGTRLTVV.

This clone has a count of ten or more. The observed sequence ends 3 residues before the CDR3 terminus, with the missing tail filled in from the germline J gene. The chain uses TRBV7-9 and TRBJ2-5; possibly TRBD2 for D (6 bases). The CDR3 extends over 15 amino acids. Germline lookup yields CDR1 SEHNR and CDR2 FQNEAQ (reference sequence). Trimming took 0 bases from V and 3 from J, leaving 11 bases between them. CDR3 region: CASSLAGTGKETQYF. The part of the CDR3 DNA that was read is TGTGCCAGCAGCTTAGCTGGGACTGGTAAAGAGACC.

This clone came up many times. The read falls 3 residues short of the CDR3 end, and the missing part is taken from the germline J gene. This chain joins TRBV3-1 (or the pseudogene TRBV3-2) and TRBJ2-3; 8 positions agree with TRBD2. V lost 0 bases, J lost 1 base, and 6 bases stayed unmatched. CDR3 size: 17 residues. Germline V gene lookup returns CDR1 LGHDT and CDR2 YNNKEL (reference sequence). The CDR3 spells CASSQDLREVGTDTQYF. Incomplete CDR3 DNA: TGTGCCAGCAGCCAAGATTTGCGGGAGGTGGGCACAGATACG.

This clone was seen at least ten times. The read terminates 3 residues ahead of where the CDR3 ends, so the germline J gene completes it. The V and J genes are TRBV19 and TRBJ1-5, with 7 bases aligning to TRBD1. CDR1 and CDR2 (germline): LNHDA, SQIVND (reference sequence). Trimming cost V 5 bases and J 4 bases; bases outside gene matches: 11. The CDR3 loop spans 16 amino acids. Partial CDR3 DNA: TGTGCCAGTAGTCCAAGACAGGGTGAGGGGAATCAGCCC. Translated: CASSPRQGEGNQP. The whole CDR3 sequence is CASSPRQGEGNQPQHF.

This clone was recorded at least ten times. The read is 3 residues too short to cover the CDR3 end, so that end is filled in from the germline J gene. The V call is TRBV20-1, the J call TRBJ2-3; 9 bases match TRBD1. V lost 1 base, J lost 3 bases, and 11 bases stayed unmatched. This CDR3 contains 17 residues. CDR1 is DFQATT, CDR2 SNEGSKA, per germline (reference sequence). Incomplete CDR3 DNA: TGCAGTGCTAGAGGGTCCCCGGGACAGGGCGTGACAGATACG. It is translated as CSARGSPGQGVTDT. The entire CDR3 protein is CSARGSPGQGVTDTQYF.

As to this clone: The CDR3 end falls 3 residues outside the read, so it is completed with the germline J gene. The chain combines TRBV11-2 with TRBJ1-1; TRBD1 aligns across 8 bases. The CDR3 extends over 13 amino acids. Germline V gene data show CDR1 as SGHAT and CDR2 as FQNNGV. Partial CDR3 DNA: TGTGCCAGCAGCCAAGGGGGGACAGGAAAA. It yields the protein CASSQGGTGK. The full CDR3 protein reads CASSQGGTGKAFF.

This clone showed up many times. CDR3 in amino acids: CASNRAGAAQYF. The covered CDR3 bases are TGTGCCAGCAATAGGGCGGGAGCCGCG. The V call is TRBV2, the J call TRBJ2-3, with TRBD2 identical over 7 bases. The read halts 3 residues ahead of the CDR3 end, with the missing end drawn from the germline J gene. This CDR3 spans 12 amino acids. The V gene's germline CDR1 is SNHLY and CDR2 FYNNEI.

This clone was detected ten times or more. The CDR3 end lies 3 residues beyond the end of the read and is filled in from the germline J gene. J is TRBJ2-5 and V is TRBV20-1, with TRBD2 matching 10 bases. CDR1 DFQATT and CDR2 SNEGSKA come from the germline V gene (reference sequence). The CDR3 has 16 amino acids. V trimming: 2 bases; J trimming: 1 base; junction bases outside the gene matches: 7. The sequenced part of the CDR3 DNA is TGCAGTGCTAGATCTAGCGGGAGAGGTCCCCAAGAGACC. This sequence encodes CSARSSGRGPQET. The complete CDR3 protein is CSARSSGRGPQETQYF.

This clone occurred a few times. One end of the junction does not line up with germline, which may come from a read error. The observed sequence ends 3 residues before the CDR3 terminus, with the missing tail filled in from the germline J gene. Other nucleotide sequences from this sample produce the same CDR3. The J gene is TRBJ1-3, the V gene TRBV19; D may be TRBD1 (5 bases). Looked up from germline, CDR1 is LNHDA and CDR2 is SQIVND (reference sequence). CDR3 length: 15 amino acids. The sequenced CDR3 bases are TGTGCCAGTAGTATCAGGGCCCGCTCTGGAAACACA. This encodes CASSIRARSGNT. The CDR3, in full, reads CASSIRARSGNTIYF. Variable domain in full (rest from reference TRBV19 and TRBJ1-3): DGGITQSPKYLFRKEGQNVTLSCEQNLNHDAMYWYRQDPGQGLRLIYYSQIVNDFQKGDIAEGYSVSREKKESFPLTVTSAQKNPTAFYLCASSIRARSGNTIYFGEGSWLTVV.

This clone was seen repeatedly, ten times or more. The read halts 3 residues ahead of the CDR3 end, with the missing end drawn from the germline J gene. The V call is TRBV12-3 or TRBV12-4, the J call TRBJ1-3; 7 bases line up with TRBD1. J gave up 1 base and V 6 bases, and 3 bases lay outside the gene matches. CDR3 size: 14 residues. The CDR3 reads CASSKTGSGNTIYF. The CDR3 bases that were read are TGTGCCAGCAGCAAGACAGGGTCTGGAAACACC.

In its sample, this clone was seen many times. The read halts 3 residues ahead of the CDR3 end, with the missing end drawn from the germline J gene. The chain couples TRBV10-3 to TRBJ2-3; 11 bases map to TRBD2. From germline, CDR1 is ENHRY and CDR2 SYGVKD. The length of the CDR3 is 16 residues. The CDR3 spells CAISEGVLAGAASQYF. CDR3 DNA, as far as it was read: TGTGCCATCAGTGAAGGGGTACTAGCGGGAGCGGCCTCG.

This clone was seen at least ten times. The read terminates 3 residues ahead of where the CDR3 ends, so the germline J gene completes it. The chain links TRBV5-1 to TRBJ1-1, with D unresolved. V lost 1 base and J 6 bases, leaving 13 bases between the germline ends. This CDR3 spans 14 amino acids. CDR1 is SGHRS and CDR2 is YFSETQ in the germline V gene. CDR3 region: CASSLLPGGAEAFF. Incomplete CDR3 DNA: TGCGCCAGCAGCTTGCTGCCAGGAGGCGCTGAA.

This clone was detected ten times or more. The CDR3 end is not reached by the read, which stops 3 residues before it; the germline J gene fills it in. This chain uses TRBV29-1 with TRBJ2-7; 15 nucleotides line up with TRBD2. The CDR3 extends over 17 amino acids. V dropped 3 bases and J dropped 3; count of bases not matched to a gene: 9. The V gene's germline CDR1 is SQVTM and CDR2 ANQGSEA. The CDR3 reads CSVETGLAGGLNYEQYF. Incomplete CDR3 DNA: TGCAGCGTTGAGACCGGACTAGCGGGAGGGCTAAACTACGAG.

As regards this clone: The read is 3 residues too short to cover the CDR3 end, so that end is filled in from the germline J gene. Within the sample, other DNA sequences also encode this same CDR3. This chain uses TRBV2 with TRBJ1-4; D possibly corresponds to TRBD1 (5 bases). CDR3 length: 16 amino acids. Germline lookup yields CDR1 SNHLY and CDR2 FYNNEI. Trimming pared 9 bases from V and 5 bases from J, leaving 22 bases between. This chain's CDR3 is CASIFDGQGKNEKLFF. The CDR3 DNA, read in part, is TGTGCCAGTATTTTTGACGGGCAGGGAAAGAATGAAAAA.

The sample holds many counts of this clone. The sequenced part of the CDR3 DNA is TGTGCCAGCAGTTACTCACGCGGGAGGTATTACAATGAG. Translation: CASSYSRGRYYNE. The entire CDR3 is CASSYSRGRYYNEQFF. The rearrangement joins TRBV6-2 or TRBV6-3 to TRBJ2-1; 8 positions match TRBD2. Coverage ceases 3 residues before the CDR3 finishes, and the germline J gene fills in the end. V shed 0 bases and J 4 bases; nucleotides not matched to a gene: 5. This CDR3 has 16 amino acids. CDR1 is MNHEY, CDR2 SVGEGT, per germline.

This clone was recorded at least ten times. CDR3 region: CASSSRARDRTGTEAFF. The DNA read from the CDR3 is TGCGCCAGCAGCTCCCGGGCCCGGGACAGAACAGGGACTGAA. This chain joins TRBV5-1 and TRBJ1-1; 7 bases agree with TRBD1. The read falls 3 residues short of the CDR3 end, and the missing part is taken from the germline J gene. The CDR3 spans 17 residues. The germline CDR1 and CDR2 sequences are SGHRS and YFSETQ. Trimming removed 3 bases from V and 5 bases from J; junction bases left unmatched: 16.

The sample holds many counts of this clone. The read ends 3 residues shy of where the CDR3 ends; the end is completed using the germline J gene. The chain uses TRBV20-1 and TRBJ2-4; D gene ambiguous. V was cut by 0 bases and J by 1 base, with 7 bases left in between. Germline V gene sequence: CDR1 DFQATT, CDR2 SNEGSKA (reference sequence). The CDR3 totals 14 residues. This CDR3 is CSARDPVAKNIQYF. The covered CDR3 bases are TGCAGTGCTAGAGATCCCGTTGCCAAAAACATT.

This clone has a handful of counts. Sequencing ends 3 residues short of the CDR3 end; the germline J gene provides the rest. The chain uses TRBV11-2 and TRBJ2-5; the D gene is possibly TRBD1 (5 bases). Trimming took 0 bases from V and 4 from J, leaving 9 bases between them. CDR1 and CDR2 (germline): SGHAT, FQNNGV. CDR3 size: 14 residues. The sequenced CDR3 bases are TGTGCCAGCAGCTTAGAGGACAATCGAGAGACC. It yields the protein CASSLEDNRET. The CDR3 in its entirety is CASSLEDNRETQYF.

A remark on this clone: The read terminates 3 residues ahead of where the CDR3 ends, so the germline J gene completes it. The rearrangement uses TRBV18 and TRBJ2-3, with 7 bases matching TRBD1. This CDR3 has 14 amino acids. CDR1 is KGHSH and CDR2 is LQKENI in the germline V gene. CDR3 bases read: TGTGCCAGCTCGCCGGGACAGATCCAAGAGACG. It specifies CASSPGQIQET. The CDR3 reads in full as CASSPGQIQETQYF.

This clone has ten or more counts. The read ends 3 residues shy of where the CDR3 ends; the end is completed using the germline J gene. This chain uses TRBV6-1 with TRBJ2-1; TRBD1 matches 9 bases. Unmatched junction bases numbered 5, after V lost 4 bases and J lost 7 bases. The CDR3 is 14 amino acids. CDR1 and CDR2 (germline): MNHNS, SASEGT. The CDR3 loop reads CASSVRDRVNEQFF. The sequenced part of the CDR3 DNA is TGTGCCAGCAGTGTCCGGGACAGGGTGAATGAG.

At least ten counts were recorded for this clone. The read ends 3 residues early relative to the CDR3; the germline J gene fills the gap. The genes are TRBV20-1 and TRBJ1-5; D is perhaps TRBD1 (5 bases). Germline V gene sequence: CDR1 DFQATT, CDR2 SNEGSKA (reference sequence). The CDR3 loop spans 16 amino acids. Deletions cut 0 bases from V and 7 bases from J, with 19 bases between. CDR3: CSAREPTDSVRQPQHF. The DNA read from the CDR3 is TGCAGTGCTAGAGAGCCTACTGACAGTGTACGCCAGCCC.

This clone was detected many times. The CDR3 DNA, read in part, is TGTGCCAGCAGCGAGACAGACATCCGACCC. As protein: CASSETDIRP. The full CDR3 reads CASSETDIRPLHF. V usage is TRBV28 and J usage is TRBJ1-6; the D gene is possibly TRBD1 (5 bases). The sequence runs out 3 residues before the end of the CDR3; the remainder is reconstructed from the germline J gene. This CDR3 is built from 13 residues. The ends were cut back, 6 bases at V and 12 bases at J, with 15 bases in the middle. Germline V lookup: CDR1 MDHEN, CDR2 SYDVKM.

This clone was seen repeatedly, ten times or more. CDR3 sequence: CSVLGFERGRSYEQYF. CDR3 DNA (partial): TGCAGTGTGCTGGGCTTTGAGCGGGGACGCTCCTACGAG. This chain links TRBV20-1 with TRBJ2-7, with 7 bases fitting TRBD2. The CDR3 extends 3 residues past the end of the read, so its final part is completed from the germline J gene. Germline CDR1 and CDR2: DFQATT and SNEGSKA (reference sequence). V lost 7 bases and J lost 0; bases outside the gene matches: 15. The CDR3 runs to 16 residues.